A selection of T cell receptor beta chains follows, all from one sample in a study of T-cell reconstitution after alpha-beta-depleted transplantation in children. One entry per CDR3 protein results from TCRdb running MiXCR on the PCR reads. The table shows some 590,000 distinct CDR3 sequences, with 10% occurring only once. The source material was PBMCs from the stem cell graft donor, sampled from the stem cell graft. The receptors here all came from a human donor who donated a stem cell graft to a child with acute myeloid leukemia. The conserved cysteine and the conserved F or W are not part of the CDR3 here. The order of the fields is V gene, J gene, CDR3 protein.

V: TRBV20-1
J: TRBJ1-1
CDR3: STSPPDLGGTEAF

V: TRBV10-3
J: TRBJ2-2
CDR3: AISARRGENTGELF

V: TRBV5-1
J: TRBJ2-4
CDR3: ASSLEGQGLAKNIQY

V: TRBV29-1
J: TRBJ2-6
CDR3: SVDAVGANVLT

V: TRBV14
J: TRBJ1-1
CDR3: ASSPRAGEGEAF

V: TRBV3-1
J: TRBJ2-7
CDR3: ASSSSTLEQY

V: TRBV12-3/TRBV12-4
J: TRBJ2-1
CDR3: ASRQSRATTPRNEQF

V: TRBV12-3/TRBV12-4
J: TRBJ2-3
CDR3: ASSPDPASGRRADTQY

V: TRBV5-1
J: TRBJ2-5
CDR3: ASTLRTGTGQETQY

V: TRBV5-1
J: TRBJ2-1
CDR3: ASNFDGTSRHNEQF

V: TRBV6-1
J: TRBJ2-7
CDR3: ASLRTSGNDEQY

V: TRBV21-1
J: TRBJ2-7
CDR3: ASSKAQPGLAGEEQY

V: TRBV3-1
J: TRBJ2-2
CDR3: ASRMGSGNTGELF

V: TRBV5-1
J: TRBJ2-1
CDR3: ASSLVTVYNEQF

V: TRBV15
J: TRBJ2-1
CDR3: ATSRSGQGRSHEQF

V: TRBV7-2
J: TRBJ2-1
CDR3: ASIPTRGGGRGIEQF

V: TRBV19
J: TRBJ2-1
CDR3: ASSNRGQGGEQF

V: TRBV29-1
J: TRBJ1-1
CDR3: SVAPWDSPMNTEAF

V: TRBV7-6
J: TRBJ2-1
CDR3: ASSYDHPPKNNEQF

V: TRBV18
J: TRBJ2-7
CDR3: ASSPRDRSEQY

V: TRBV20-1
J: TRBJ2-5
CDR3: SAKGLAGKQETQY

V: TRBV2
J: TRBJ1-5
CDR3: ASTRTGGGQPQH

V: TRBV27
J: TRBJ2-7
CDR3: ASSLQTGSYEQY

V: TRBV7-2
J: TRBJ1-5
CDR3: ASSRKPNQPQH

V: TRBV12-3/TRBV12-4
J: TRBJ1-2
CDR3: AKVYTVQGNSGYT

V: TRBV4-3
J: TRBJ2-7
CDR3: ASSQELAGNYEQY

V: TRBV18
J: TRBJ2-1
CDR3: ASSPSGYEQF

V: TRBV25-1
J: TRBJ1-1
CDR3: ASRHAGNTEAF

V: TRBV29-1
J: TRBJ2-7
CDR3: SVEGLATYEQY

V: TRBV7-9
J: TRBJ2-5
CDR3: ASSSRGQQETQY